This T cell receptor (beta chain) comes out of a study of T cells in women clearing cervical HPV infection. Turning to the study itself: Case blood was drawn when the lesion was first found; control blood after infection became undetectable. Study-level findings and limits: Unknown T-cell numbers per sample may underlie the richness differences. Repertoire richness, not evenness, was significantly elevated in CIN3+ cases versus controls.

MY09/MY11 PCR detected cervical HPV DNA; dot-blot assigned genotypes. For this clone: The antigen is not known. The CDR3 end is not reached by the read, which stops 3 residues before it; the germline J gene fills it in.

The CDR3 is 14 residues long. Trimming removed 5 bases from V and 2 bases from J; junction bases left unmatched: 4. Germline V CDR1 and CDR2: SGHTA, FQGTGA. TCRdb's copy holds only in-frame clones and misses some; the assay was immunoSEQ multiplex PCR. In total, the table holds more than 20,000 clones. The receptor's source is a woman between 18 and 69 years old with a cervical HPV16 infection that either progressed to CIN3+ or cleared (not recorded which). V is TRBV7-3 and J is TRBJ2-3; 7 bases fit TRBD1. The sample was blood buffy coat. CDR3 sequence reads: CASSPGTATDTQYF. Incomplete CDR3 DNA: TGTGCCAGCAGCCCCGGGACAGCCACAGATACG.